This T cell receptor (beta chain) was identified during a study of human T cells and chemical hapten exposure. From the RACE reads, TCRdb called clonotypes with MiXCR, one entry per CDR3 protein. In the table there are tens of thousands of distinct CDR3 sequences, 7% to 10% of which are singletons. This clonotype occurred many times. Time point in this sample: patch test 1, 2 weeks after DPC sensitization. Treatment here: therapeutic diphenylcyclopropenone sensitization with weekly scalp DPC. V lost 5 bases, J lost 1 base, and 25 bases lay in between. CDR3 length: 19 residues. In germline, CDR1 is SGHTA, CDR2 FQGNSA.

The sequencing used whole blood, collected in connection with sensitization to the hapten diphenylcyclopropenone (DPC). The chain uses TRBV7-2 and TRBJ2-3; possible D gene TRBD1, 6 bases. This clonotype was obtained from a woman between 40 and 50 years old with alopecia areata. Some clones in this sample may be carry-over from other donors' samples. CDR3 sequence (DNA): TGTGCCAGCAGCGATCCTCCCCAAACAGGGCCCACTCGCACAGATACGCAGTATTTT. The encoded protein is CASSDPPQTGPTRTDTQYF.